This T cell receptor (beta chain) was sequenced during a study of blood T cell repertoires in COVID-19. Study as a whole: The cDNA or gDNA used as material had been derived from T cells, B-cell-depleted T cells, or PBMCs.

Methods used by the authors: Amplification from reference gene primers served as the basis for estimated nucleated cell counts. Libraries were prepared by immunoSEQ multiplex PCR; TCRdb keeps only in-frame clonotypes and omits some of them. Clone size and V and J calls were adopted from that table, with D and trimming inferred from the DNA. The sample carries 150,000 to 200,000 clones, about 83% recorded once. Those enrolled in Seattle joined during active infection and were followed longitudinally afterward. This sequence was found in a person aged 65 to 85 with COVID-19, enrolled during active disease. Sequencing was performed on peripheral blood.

The CDR3 here is CASSSNPSGGAETQYF. The CDR3 region has the DNA TGCGCCAGCAGCTCAAATCCTAGCGGGGGGGCAGAGACCCAGTACTTC. The chain is built from TRBV5-1 and TRBJ2-5; 12 nucleotides match TRBD2. J gave up 4 bases and V 3 bases, and 7 bases lay outside the gene matches. Germline values: CDR1 SGHRS, CDR2 YFSETQ. The CDR3 covers 16 residues.